The clone carrying this T cell receptor beta chain was found many times. TCRdb redid the calling of the RT-PCR reads with MiXCR, one entry per CDR3 protein. The sample has about 480,000 distinct CDR3 sequences, approximately 11% seen once. This record comes from a study of response to subunit inactivated influenza vaccine. Germline assignment: CDR1 SGHRS and CDR2 YFSETQ. This CDR3 is 14 amino acids long. Trimming removed 0 bases from V and 5 bases from J, with 6 bases in between. Sequencing was performed on PBMCs from blood, taken 45 days after vaccination. The chain recombines TRBV5-1 with TRBJ1-6; D not certain. The sequence was obtained from a man aged 45 to 65 who received an inactivated influenza vaccine. The CDR3 DNA sequence: TGCGCCAGCAGCTTGGACACCGATAATTCACCCCTCCACTTT. Amino acids: CASSLDTDNSPLHF.